The clone carrying this T cell receptor (beta chain) was counted only a few times. Noted time point: persistent/refractory GD, antithyroid drugs over 5 years with positive TRAb. The TCR library was made from RNA that had been extracted from PBMCs in TRIzol. American Thyroid Association guidelines were used to diagnose Graves' disease. Investigators prepared the TCR beta libraries by applying iRepertoire HTBI primers and Arm-PCR of CDR3 regions. From the multiplex PCR reads, TCRdb called clonotypes with MiXCR, one entry per CDR3 protein. There are about 470,000 distinct CDR3 sequences in the sample; around a fifth occur only once, and around 7% lies in the top ten. These data belong to a study of regulatory T cells in long-lasting Graves disease. This CDR3 contains 15 residues. CDR1 and CDR2 from the germline V gene are ENHRY and SYGVKD. V lost 2 bases to trimming and J lost 2 bases, with 12 bases between them.

The chain joins TRBV10-3 to TRBJ1-2; D not resolved. The sample here was peripheral blood mononuclear cells (PBMCs), taken when the disease was refractory, from a patient treated with antithyroid drugs. This clonotype originated in a female donor with Graves disease. The CDR3 loop is CAISEARAPNYGYTF. The CDR3 nucleotides read TGTGCCATCAGTGAGGCGCGGGCTCCAAACTATGGCTACACCTTC.